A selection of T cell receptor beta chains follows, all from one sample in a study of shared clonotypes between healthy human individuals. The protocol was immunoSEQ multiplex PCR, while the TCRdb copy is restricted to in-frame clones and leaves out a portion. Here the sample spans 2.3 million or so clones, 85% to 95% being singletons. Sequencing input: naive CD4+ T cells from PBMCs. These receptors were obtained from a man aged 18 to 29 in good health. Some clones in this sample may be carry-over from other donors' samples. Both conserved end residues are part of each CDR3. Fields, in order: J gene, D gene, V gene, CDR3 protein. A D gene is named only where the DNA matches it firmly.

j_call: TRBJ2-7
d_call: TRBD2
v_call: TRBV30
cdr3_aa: CAWGRRAGTYEQYF

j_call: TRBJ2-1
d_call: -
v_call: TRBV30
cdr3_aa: CAWSRGSGRNEQFF

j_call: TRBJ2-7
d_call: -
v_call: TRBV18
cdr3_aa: CASSPRANSYEQYF

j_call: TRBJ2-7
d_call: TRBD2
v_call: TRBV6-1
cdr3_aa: CASGILPYEQYF

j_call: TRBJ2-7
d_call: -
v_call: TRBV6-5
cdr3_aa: CASSYSRLKDEQYF

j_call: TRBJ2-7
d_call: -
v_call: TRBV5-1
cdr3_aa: CASSSGGGRISEQYF

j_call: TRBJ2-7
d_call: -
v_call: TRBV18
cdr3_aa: CASSPPARGAYEQYF

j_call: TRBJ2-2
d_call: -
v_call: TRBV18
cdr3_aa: CASSPRARADTGELFF

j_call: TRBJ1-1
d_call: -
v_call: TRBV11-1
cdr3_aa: CASSRSSDREAFF

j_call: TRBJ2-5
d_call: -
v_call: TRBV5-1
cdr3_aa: CASSLAGSQETQYF

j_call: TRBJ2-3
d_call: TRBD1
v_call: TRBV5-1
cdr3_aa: CASSSGTATDTQYF

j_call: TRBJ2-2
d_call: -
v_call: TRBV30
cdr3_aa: CAWRGAGELFF

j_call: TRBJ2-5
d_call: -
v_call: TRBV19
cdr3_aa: CASRPSVQETQYF

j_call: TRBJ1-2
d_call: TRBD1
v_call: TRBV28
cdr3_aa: CASSFETGFYGYTF

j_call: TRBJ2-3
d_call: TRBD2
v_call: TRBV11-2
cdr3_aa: CASSLGGGGRIDTQYF

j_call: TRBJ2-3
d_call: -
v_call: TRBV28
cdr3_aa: CASSLRSLVDTQYF

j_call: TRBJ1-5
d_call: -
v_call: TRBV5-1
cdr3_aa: CASSLQEGQPQHF

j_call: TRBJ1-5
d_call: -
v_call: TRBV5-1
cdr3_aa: CASSLIDPGQPQHF

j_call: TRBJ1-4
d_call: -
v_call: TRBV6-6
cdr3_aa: CASSSGGAIGEKLFF

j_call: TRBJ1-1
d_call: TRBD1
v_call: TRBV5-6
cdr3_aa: CASSRRQGGNTEAFF

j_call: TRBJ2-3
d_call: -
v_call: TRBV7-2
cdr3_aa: CASSLANPGVPDTQYF

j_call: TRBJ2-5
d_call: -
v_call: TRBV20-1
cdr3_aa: CSAPEGETQYF

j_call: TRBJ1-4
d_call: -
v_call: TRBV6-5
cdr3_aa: CASSYPPSEKLFF

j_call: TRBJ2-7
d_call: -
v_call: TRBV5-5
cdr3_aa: CASSWDRHSLYEQYF

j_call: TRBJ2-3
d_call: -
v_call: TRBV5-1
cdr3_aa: CASTERTPSTDTQYF

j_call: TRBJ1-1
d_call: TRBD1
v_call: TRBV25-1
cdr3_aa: CASGTETNTEAFF

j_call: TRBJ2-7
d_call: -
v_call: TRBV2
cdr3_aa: CASLGYEQYF

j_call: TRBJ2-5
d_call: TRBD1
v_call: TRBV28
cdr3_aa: CASSPVRDRGRETQYF

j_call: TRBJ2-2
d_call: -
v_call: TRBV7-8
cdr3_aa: CASSPDGNTGELFF

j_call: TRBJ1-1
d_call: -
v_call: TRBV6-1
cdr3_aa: CASIREGGNTEAFF

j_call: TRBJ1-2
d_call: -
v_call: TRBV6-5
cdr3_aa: CASSYSFGAGYTF

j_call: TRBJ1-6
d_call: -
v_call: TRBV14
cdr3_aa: CASSPSTLGQNSPLHF

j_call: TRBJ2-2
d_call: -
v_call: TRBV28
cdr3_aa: CASSDRDRLTELFF

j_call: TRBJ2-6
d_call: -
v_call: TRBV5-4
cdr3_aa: CASSHGGSGSGANVLTF

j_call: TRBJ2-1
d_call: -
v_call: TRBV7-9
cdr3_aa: CASSLSVYNEQFF

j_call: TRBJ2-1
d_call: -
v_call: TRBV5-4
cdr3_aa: CASSPGADLSYNEQFF

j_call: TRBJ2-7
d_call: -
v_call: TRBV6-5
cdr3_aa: CATNTISGSSYEQYF